This TCR beta chain was identified during a study of Ad26.COV2.S vaccination and SARS-CoV-2 variants. General study points: It is possible that the TCR breadth and depth analyses underestimated the total T cell responses.

Details on this clone: Its specificity is not known.

From germline, CDR1 is SGHDT and CDR2 YYEEEE. Trimming took off 1 base at V and 10 bases at J, with 6 bases between the two ends. This CDR3 region has 11 residues. Profiled with immunoSEQ multiplex PCR; TCRdb holds only in-frame clones, not every one. The table includes a few hundred thousand clones, about 80% detected once. Described treatment: around 19 received Ad26.COV2.S at low or high dose, single or two shots; about 5 received placebo; per-sample allocation not given. Samples analyzed were those drawn on day 63 after the first vaccine or placebo injection. The individual, an adult aged 18-55 years, was a donor in Boston. Vaccination used an Ad26 vector expressing Wuhan-strain SARS-CoV-2 spike.

The receptor's source is a person aged 18-60 years who received the Ad26.COV2.S COVID-19 vaccine or a placebo. The rearrangement uses TRBV5-6 and TRBJ2-1; possibly TRBD2 for D (5 bases). This material consisted of peripheral blood, taken in a trial of Ad26.COV2.S vaccine versus placebo. The CDR3 spells CASSLWREQFF. The DNA of the CDR3 is TGTGCCAGCAGCTTGTGGAGGGAGCAGTTCTTC.